This paragraph reports one T cell receptor beta chain. Its antigen is not known. J gave up 6 bases and V 5 bases, and 7 bases lay outside the gene matches. The CDR3 consists of 13 residues. The germline gives CDR1 KGHSH, CDR2 LQKENI. TCRbeta library preparation incorporated unique molecular identifiers. Each CDR3 protein is one row after TCRdb ran MiXCR on the PCR reads. The sample records about 980,000 distinct CDR3 sequences, roughly 29% being singletons. The data are from a study of T-cell reconstitution after alpha-beta-depleted transplantation in children. Study-level findings and limits: The origin of alpha-beta T cells about two months after transplant was reportedly several hundred expanded graft clones.

The TCR originated in a boy in the first two years of life who had a stem cell transplant for SCID, so the T cells may come from the graft donor. The chain employs TRBV18 and TRBJ2-7; TRBD1 agrees at 7 bases. The material was PBMCs, mostly from graft donor cells, obtained 360 days after TCRalphabeta/CD19-depleted stem cell transplant. This CDR3 reads CASSGTALFEQYF. In DNA, the CDR3 is TGTGCCAGCTCAGGGACAGCCCTCTTCGAGCAGTACTTC.